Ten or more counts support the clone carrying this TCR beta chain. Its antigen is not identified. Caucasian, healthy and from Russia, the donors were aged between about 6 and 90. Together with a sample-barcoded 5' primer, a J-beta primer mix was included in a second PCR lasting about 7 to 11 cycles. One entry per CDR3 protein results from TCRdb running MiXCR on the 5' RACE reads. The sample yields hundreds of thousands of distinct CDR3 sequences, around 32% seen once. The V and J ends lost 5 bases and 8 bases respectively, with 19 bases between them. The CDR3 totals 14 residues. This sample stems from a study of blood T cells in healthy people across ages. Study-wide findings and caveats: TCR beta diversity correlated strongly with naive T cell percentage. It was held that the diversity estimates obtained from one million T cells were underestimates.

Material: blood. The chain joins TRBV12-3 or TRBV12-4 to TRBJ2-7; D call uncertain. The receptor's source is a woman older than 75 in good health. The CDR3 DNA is TGTGCCAGCAGTAATACACCGGGCCTCAAGAAGCAGTACTTC. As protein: CASSNTPGLKKQYF.